A selection of T cell receptor beta chains follows, all from one sample in a study of control samples from healthy donors and cancer patients. Clones were read by immunoSEQ multiplex PCR, and TCRdb kept only the in-frame ones, dropping some. Counted here are some 130,000 clones, about nine tenths occurring once; the ten biggest clones make up approximately 11%. Sequencing input: blood. Receptors originate from a man under 40 in good health. Both conserved end residues are part of each CDR3. The D gene is left open where the match is weak. Size tells how often a clone was seen (once, few, many) or the class of an expanded clone, and some rows leave it out.

J gene: TRBJ1-3; clone size: -; V gene: TRBV3-1/TRBV3-2; D gene: -; CDR3 DNA: TGTGCCAGCAGCCAAGCCCAGATGACAGCTGGAAACACCATATATTTT; CDR3 protein: CASSQAQMTAGNTIYF
J gene: TRBJ1-3; clone size: -; V gene: TRBV28; D gene: TRBD1; CDR3 DNA: TGTGCCAGCAGTTCGAGGGGACAGTCTGGAAACACCATATATTTT; CDR3 protein: CASSSRGQSGNTIYF
J gene: TRBJ2-5; clone size: -; V gene: TRBV15; D gene: -; CDR3 DNA: TGTGCCACCAGCAGAGCTGTGGCCCGTTCGGAGACCCAGTACTTC; CDR3 protein: CATSRAVARSETQYF
J gene: TRBJ2-1; clone size: -; V gene: TRBV7-9; D gene: TRBD2; CDR3 DNA: TGTGCCAGCAGCCCCATTAGCGGGAGTGGCTACAATGAGCAGTTCTTC; CDR3 protein: CASSPISGSGYNEQFF
J gene: TRBJ1-4; clone size: few; V gene: TRBV18; D gene: -; CDR3 DNA: TGTGCCAGCTCACGTGACATCAATGAAAAACTGTTTTTT; CDR3 protein: CASSRDINEKLFF
J gene: TRBJ2-3; clone size: -; V gene: TRBV7-9; D gene: -; CDR3 DNA: TGTGCCAGCAGCTTAGTTGTGGTGGAAGATACGCAGTATTTT; CDR3 protein: CASSLVVVEDTQYF
J gene: TRBJ1-5; clone size: -; V gene: TRBV30; D gene: TRBD1; CDR3 DNA: TGTGCCTGGAGGGACAGGGGATTTGGACAGCCCCAGCATTTT; CDR3 protein: CAWRDRGFGQPQHF
J gene: TRBJ1-2; clone size: -; V gene: TRBV9; D gene: -; CDR3 DNA: TGTGCCAGCAGCAAAATGGACGGGGATGGCTACACCTTC; CDR3 protein: CASSKMDGDGYTF
J gene: TRBJ2-5; clone size: -; V gene: TRBV19; D gene: -; CDR3 DNA: TGTGCCAGTACCGATCGGCGAGAGACCCAGTACTTC; CDR3 protein: CASTDRRETQYF
J gene: TRBJ2-1; clone size: -; V gene: TRBV6-1; D gene: TRBD2; CDR3 DNA: TGTGCCAGCAGTGATCTAGCGGGGGGAACCTACAATGAGCAGTTCTTC; CDR3 protein: CASSDLAGGTYNEQFF
J gene: TRBJ1-2; clone size: -; V gene: TRBV28; D gene: -; CDR3 DNA: TGTGCCAGCAGTACAACCCGGGAACCTGGTGGCTACACCTTC; CDR3 protein: CASSTTREPGGYTF
J gene: TRBJ1-2; clone size: -; V gene: TRBV7-9; D gene: TRBD1; CDR3 DNA: TGTGCCAGCAGCTCGGGACAGGGTTTTTCAGGCTACACCTTC; CDR3 protein: CASSSGQGFSGYTF
J gene: TRBJ2-7; clone size: -; V gene: TRBV6-2/TRBV6-3; D gene: -; CDR3 DNA: TGTGCCAGCAGTAAAGAGGGGGAAGTGAACGAGCAGTACTTC; CDR3 protein: CASSKEGEVNEQYF
J gene: TRBJ2-7; clone size: -; V gene: TRBV28; D gene: TRBD1; CDR3 DNA: TGTGCCAGCAGTGTATCCGGGACAGTTTACGAGCAGTACTTC; CDR3 protein: CASSVSGTVYEQYF
J gene: TRBJ2-1; clone size: -; V gene: TRBV27; D gene: TRBD2; CDR3 DNA: TGTGCCAGCAGTTTAGCGGGAGCCCTAACCTACAATGAGCAGTTCTTC; CDR3 protein: CASSLAGALTYNEQFF
J gene: TRBJ1-4; clone size: -; V gene: TRBV10-3; D gene: -; CDR3 DNA: TGTGCCATCAGTGAGTCACGGGCAACTAATGAAAAACTGTTTTTT; CDR3 protein: CAISESRATNEKLFF
J gene: TRBJ2-1; clone size: -; V gene: TRBV9; D gene: TRBD2; CDR3 DNA: TGTGCCAGCAGCGTAGGGGAAAGCGGGAGGGCTTACAATGAGCAGTTCTTC; CDR3 protein: CASSVGESGRAYNEQFF
J gene: TRBJ1-2; clone size: -; V gene: TRBV2; D gene: -; CDR3 DNA: TGTGCCAGCAGTGAAACCGCCGATGGCTACACCTTC; CDR3 protein: CASSETADGYTF
J gene: TRBJ1-6; clone size: -; V gene: TRBV19; D gene: TRBD1; CDR3 DNA: TGTGCCAGTAGTCTTGCCGGGACAGACAATTCACCCCTCCACTTT; CDR3 protein: CASSLAGTDNSPLHF
J gene: TRBJ2-3; clone size: -; V gene: TRBV4-2; D gene: -; CDR3 DNA: TGTGCCAGCAGCGTAAGAGGGACAAAAGATAGCACAGATACGCAGTATTTT; CDR3 protein: CASSVRGTKDSTDTQYF
J gene: TRBJ2-1; clone size: -; V gene: TRBV18; D gene: -; CDR3 DNA: TGTGCCAGCTCACCGCAGGGGGAGCAGTTCTTC; CDR3 protein: CASSPQGEQFF
J gene: TRBJ1-1; clone size: -; V gene: TRBV28; D gene: -; CDR3 DNA: TGTGCCAGCATTAATGGGGGCGCTACCCCCACTGAAGCTTTCTTT; CDR3 protein: CASINGGATPTEAFF
J gene: TRBJ2-4; clone size: once; V gene: TRBV29-1; D gene: TRBD2; CDR3 DNA: TGCAGCGTTGCGGGGGGGAGGGGTGACAAAAACATTCAGTACTTC; CDR3 protein: CSVAGGRGDKNIQYF
J gene: TRBJ2-1; clone size: -; V gene: TRBV20-1; D gene: -; CDR3 DNA: TGCAGTGCCGAGGAGTTTACTGAGCAGTTCTTC; CDR3 protein: CSAEEFTEQFF
J gene: TRBJ2-1; clone size: -; V gene: TRBV3-1/TRBV3-2; D gene: -; CDR3 DNA: TGTGCCAGCAGCCAAAGGGGGGGAGGTACGTACAATGAGCAGTTCTTC; CDR3 protein: CASSQRGGGTYNEQFF
J gene: TRBJ2-4; clone size: -; V gene: TRBV28; D gene: -; CDR3 DNA: TGTGCCAGCAGACCCACCGGGACCTGGGAAAACATTCAGTACTTC; CDR3 protein: CASRPTGTWENIQYF
J gene: TRBJ2-5; clone size: -; V gene: TRBV6-6; D gene: -; CDR3 DNA: TGTGCCAGCAGCCTAAGGAGGGGCTGGGAGACCCAGTACTTC; CDR3 protein: CASSLRRGWETQYF
J gene: TRBJ2-1; clone size: -; V gene: TRBV7-2; D gene: TRBD2; CDR3 DNA: TGTGCCAGCAGCTTAAGGCCTAGCGGGATGTTTTACAATGAGCAGTTCTTC; CDR3 protein: CASSLRPSGMFYNEQFF